Detailed here is one TCR beta chain. Its antigen is still unknown. Random hexamers primed reverse transcription of about 0.5 to 1 ug RNA. TCRdb re-called the immunoSEQ multiplex PCR reads with MiXCR, one entry per CDR3 protein. This sample has over 120,000 distinct CDR3 sequences; 95% occur once, and the top ten carry 0.14%. The sample comes from a study of CD8 T cells in Susac syndrome. General observations from the study: In Susac patients, clonal expansion was not detected in CD4+ cells.

TEMRA cells were FACS-enriched, and CD8+ and CD4+ T cells were isolated negatively. Sequencing was done on a sample of CD4+ T cells from PBMCs. The sequence came from a human donor with Susac syndrome.

CDR3 residues: CAWSRTWNTGELFF. CDR3 in DNA: TGTGCCTGGAGTAGGACATGGAACACCGGGGAGCTGTTTTTT. This chain uses TRBV30 with TRBJ2-2; tentative D call: TRBD1 (5 bases). CDR1 is GTSNPN and CDR2 is SVGIG in the germline V gene (reference sequence). The CDR3 sequence is 14 residues long. Trimming took 2 bases from V and 1 from J, leaving 8 bases between them.